A selection of T cell receptor beta chains follows, all from one sample in a study of blood T cell repertoires in COVID-19. Sequencing used immunoSEQ multiplex PCR; TCRdb keeps in-frame clones, though not all of them. The sample includes about 130,000 clones, roughly four fifths seen only once; the top ten take 12%. Sample: peripheral blood. These receptors came from a woman aged 55-70 years with acute or convalescent COVID-19. Both conserved end residues are part of each CDR3. A D gene is named only where the DNA matches it firmly. Size is omitted from some rows. Given values are once, few, many or a class for expanded clones.

TRBJ1-1 | TRBV2 | NA | TRBD1 | CASSEAGTANTEAFF | TGTGCCAGCAGTGAAGCGGGGACAGCTAACACTGAAGCTTTCTTT
TRBJ2-3 | TRBV5-1 | NA | NA | CASSLWVVGGTSTDTQYF | TGCGCCAGCAGCTTGTGGGTCGTGGGGGGTACTAGCACAGATACGCAGTATTTT
TRBJ1-2 | TRBV5-6 | NA | NA | CASSLTGVRDGYTF | TGTGCCAGCAGCTTGACGGGGGTCCGAGATGGCTACACCTTC
TRBJ1-1 | TRBV2 | NA | NA | CASINPPPGPVTFF | TGTGCCAGCATCAATCCTCCCCCAGGGCCGGTGACTTTCTTT
TRBJ2-2 | TRBV24-1 | NA | TRBD1 | CATSDYTGGYNTGELFF | TGTGCCACCAGTGACTACACAGGGGGCTATAACACCGGGGAGCTGTTTTTT
TRBJ1-3 | TRBV6-6 | NA | NA | CASSPADSTFSGNTIYF | TGTGCCAGCAGTCCCGCCGACAGCACCTTTTCTGGAAACACCATATATTTT
TRBJ1-4 | TRBV30 | NA | NA | CAWSVTKGFREKLFF | TGTGCCTGGAGTGTAACTAAGGGGTTCAGGGAAAAACTGTTTTTT
TRBJ2-5 | TRBV6-5 | NA | TRBD1 | CASSLNRGWETQYF | TGTGCCAGCAGTTTGAACAGGGGGTGGGAGACCCAGTACTTC
TRBJ2-3 | TRBV2 | NA | NA | CASSERGGLWADTQYF | TGTGCCAGCAGTGAAAGGGGGGGCCTTTGGGCAGATACGCAGTATTTT
TRBJ1-2 | TRBV5-1 | once | TRBD1 | CASSLGDRVGGYTF | TGCGCCAGCAGCTTGGGGGACAGGGTCGGAGGCTACACCTTC
TRBJ2-7 | TRBV29-1 | NA | TRBD1 | CSVTGGVFYEQYF | TGCAGCGTTACAGGGGGTGTATTCTACGAGCAGTACTTC
TRBJ2-5 | TRBV7-3 | NA | NA | CASSLTPGGNTQYF | TGTGCCAGCAGCTTAACGCCTGGAGGGAATACCCAGTACTTC
TRBJ1-1 | TRBV5-1 | NA | NA | CASSLTGSVDTEAFF | TGCGCCAGCAGCCTTACCGGTAGCGTCGATACTGAAGCTTTCTTT